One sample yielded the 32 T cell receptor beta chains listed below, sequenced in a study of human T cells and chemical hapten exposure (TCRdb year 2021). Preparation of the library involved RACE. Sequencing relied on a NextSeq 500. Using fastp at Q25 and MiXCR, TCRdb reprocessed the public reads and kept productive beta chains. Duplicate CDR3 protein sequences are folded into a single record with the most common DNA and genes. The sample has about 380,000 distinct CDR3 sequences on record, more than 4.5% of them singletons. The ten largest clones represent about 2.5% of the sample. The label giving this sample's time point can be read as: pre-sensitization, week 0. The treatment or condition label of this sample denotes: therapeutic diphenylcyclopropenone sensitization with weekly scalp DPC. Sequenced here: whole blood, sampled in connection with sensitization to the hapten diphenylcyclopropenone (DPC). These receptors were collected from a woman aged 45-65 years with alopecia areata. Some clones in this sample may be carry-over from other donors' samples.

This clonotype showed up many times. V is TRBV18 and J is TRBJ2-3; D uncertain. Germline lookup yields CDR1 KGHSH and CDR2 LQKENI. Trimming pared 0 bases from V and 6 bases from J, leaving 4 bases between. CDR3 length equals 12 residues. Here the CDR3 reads CASSPPKDTQYF. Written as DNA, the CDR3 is TGTGCCAGCTCACCACCGAAGGATACGCAGTATTTT.

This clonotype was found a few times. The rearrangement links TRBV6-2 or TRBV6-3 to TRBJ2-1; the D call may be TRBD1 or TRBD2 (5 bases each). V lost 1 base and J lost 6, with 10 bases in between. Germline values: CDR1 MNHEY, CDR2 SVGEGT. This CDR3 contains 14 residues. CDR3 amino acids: CASSYYGTANEQFF. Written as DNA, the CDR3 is TGTGCCAGCAGTTACTATGGGACGGCCAATGAGCAGTTCTTC.

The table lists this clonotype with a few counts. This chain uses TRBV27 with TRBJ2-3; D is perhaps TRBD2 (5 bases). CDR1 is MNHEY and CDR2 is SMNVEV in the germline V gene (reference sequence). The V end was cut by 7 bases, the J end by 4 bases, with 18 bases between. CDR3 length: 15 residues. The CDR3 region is CASTQPGLGADTQYF. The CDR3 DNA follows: TGTGCCAGCACTCAACCGGGGTTAGGTGCAGATACGCAGTATTTT.

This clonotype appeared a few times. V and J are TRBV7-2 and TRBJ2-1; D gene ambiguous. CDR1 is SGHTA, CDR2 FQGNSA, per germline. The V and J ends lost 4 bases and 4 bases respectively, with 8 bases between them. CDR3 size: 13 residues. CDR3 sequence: CASSWSSYNEQFF. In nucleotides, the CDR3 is TGTGCCAGCAGCTGGTCTAGTTACAATGAGCAGTTCTTC. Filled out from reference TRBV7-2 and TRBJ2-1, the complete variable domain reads GAGVSQSPSNKVTEKGKDVELRCDPISGHTALYWYRQSLGQGLEFLIYFQGNSAPDKSGLPSDRFSAERTGGSVSTLTIQRTQQEDSAVYLCASSWSSYNEQFFGPGTRLTVL.

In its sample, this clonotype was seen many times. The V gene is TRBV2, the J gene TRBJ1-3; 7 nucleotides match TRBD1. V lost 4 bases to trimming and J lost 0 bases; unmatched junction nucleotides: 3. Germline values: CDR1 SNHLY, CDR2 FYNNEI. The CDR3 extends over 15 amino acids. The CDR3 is CASSGTGRSGNTIYF. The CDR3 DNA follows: TGTGCCAGCAGTGGGACAGGCCGCTCTGGAAACACCATATATTTT.

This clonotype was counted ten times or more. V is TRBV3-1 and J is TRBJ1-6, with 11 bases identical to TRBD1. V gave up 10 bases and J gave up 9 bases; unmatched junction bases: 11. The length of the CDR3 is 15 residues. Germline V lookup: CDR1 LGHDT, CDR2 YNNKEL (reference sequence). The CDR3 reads CATKAVGQGASPLHF. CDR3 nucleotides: TGTGCCACCAAAGCCGTCGGACAGGGGGCTTCACCCCTCCACTTT.

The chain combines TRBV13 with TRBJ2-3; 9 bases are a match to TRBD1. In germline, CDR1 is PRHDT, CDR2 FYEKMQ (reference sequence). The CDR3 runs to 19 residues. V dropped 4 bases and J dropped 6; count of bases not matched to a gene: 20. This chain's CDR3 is CASSSPQRAGTGRPDTQYF. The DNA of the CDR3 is TGTGCCAGCAGCTCCCCGCAACGCGCCGGGACAGGGCGTCCCGATACGCAGTATTTT.

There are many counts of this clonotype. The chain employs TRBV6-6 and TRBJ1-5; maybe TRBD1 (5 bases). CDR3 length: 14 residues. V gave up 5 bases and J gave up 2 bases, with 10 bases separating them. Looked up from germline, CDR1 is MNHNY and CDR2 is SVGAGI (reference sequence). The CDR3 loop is CASSQGLGNQPQHF. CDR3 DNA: TGTGCCAGCAGTCAGGGACTAGGCAATCAGCCCCAGCATTTT.

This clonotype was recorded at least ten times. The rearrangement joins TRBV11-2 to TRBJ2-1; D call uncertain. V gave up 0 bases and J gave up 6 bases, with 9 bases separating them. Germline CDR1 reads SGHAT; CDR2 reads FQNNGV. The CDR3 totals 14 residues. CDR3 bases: TGTGCCAGCAGCTTAGATCCAGTCCGCAATGAGCAGTTCTTC. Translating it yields CASSLDPVRNEQFF. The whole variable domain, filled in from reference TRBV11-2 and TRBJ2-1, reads EAGVAQSPRYKIIEKRQSVAFWCNPISGHATLYWYQQILGQGPKLLIQFQNNGVVDDSQLPKDRFSAERLKGVDSTLKIQPAKLEDSAVYLCASSLDPVRNEQFFGPGTRLTVL.

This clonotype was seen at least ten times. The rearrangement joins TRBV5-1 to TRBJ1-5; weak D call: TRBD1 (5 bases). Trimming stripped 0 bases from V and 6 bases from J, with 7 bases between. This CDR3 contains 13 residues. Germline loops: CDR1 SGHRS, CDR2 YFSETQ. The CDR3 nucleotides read TGCGCCAGCAGCTTGGGGGACGGTCAGCCCCAGCATTTT. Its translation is CASSLGDGQPQHF.

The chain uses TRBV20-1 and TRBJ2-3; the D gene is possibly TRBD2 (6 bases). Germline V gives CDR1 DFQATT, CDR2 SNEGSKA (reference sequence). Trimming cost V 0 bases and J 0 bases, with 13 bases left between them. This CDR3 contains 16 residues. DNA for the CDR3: TGCAGTGCTAGAGATGGGCGGGGAGTTAGCACAGATACGCAGTATTTT. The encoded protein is CSARDGRGVSTDTQYF.

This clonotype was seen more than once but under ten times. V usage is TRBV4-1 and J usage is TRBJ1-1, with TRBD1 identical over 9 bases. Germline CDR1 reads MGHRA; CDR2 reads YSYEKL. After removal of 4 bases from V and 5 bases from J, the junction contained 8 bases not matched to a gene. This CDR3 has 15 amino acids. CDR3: CASSPKQGARTEAFF. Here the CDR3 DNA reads TGCGCCAGCAGCCCTAAACAGGGGGCGCGTACTGAAGCTTTCTTT.

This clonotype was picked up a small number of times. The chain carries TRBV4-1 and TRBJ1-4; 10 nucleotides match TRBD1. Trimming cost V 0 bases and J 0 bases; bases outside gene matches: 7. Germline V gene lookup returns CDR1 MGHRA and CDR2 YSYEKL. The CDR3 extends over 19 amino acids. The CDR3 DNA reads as TGCGCCAGCAGCCAAGATGTGGGGGACAGGGGTGCAACTAATGAAAAACTGTTTTTT. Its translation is CASSQDVGDRGATNEKLFF.

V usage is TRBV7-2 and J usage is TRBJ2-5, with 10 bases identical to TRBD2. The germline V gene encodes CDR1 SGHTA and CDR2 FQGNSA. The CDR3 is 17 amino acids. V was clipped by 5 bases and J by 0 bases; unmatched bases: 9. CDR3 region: CASSTPLLAGDQETQYF. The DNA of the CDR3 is TGTGCCAGCAGCACCCCCCTGCTAGCGGGGGACCAAGAGACCCAGTACTTC.

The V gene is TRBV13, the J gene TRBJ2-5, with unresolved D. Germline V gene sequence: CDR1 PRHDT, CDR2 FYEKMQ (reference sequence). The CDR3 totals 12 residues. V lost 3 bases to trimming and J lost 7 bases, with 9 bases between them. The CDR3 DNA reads TGTGCCAGCAGCTTTGGGGTGGGGACCCAGTACTTC. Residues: CASSFGVGTQYF.

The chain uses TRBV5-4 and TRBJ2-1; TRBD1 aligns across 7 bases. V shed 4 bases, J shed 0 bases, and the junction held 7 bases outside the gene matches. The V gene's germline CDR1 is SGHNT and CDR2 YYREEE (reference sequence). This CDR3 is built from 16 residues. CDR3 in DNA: TGTGCCAGCAGCGCCCGGACAGGCAGCTCCTACAATGAGCAGTTCTTC. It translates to CASSARTGSSYNEQFF.

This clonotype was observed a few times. DNA of the CDR3: TGTGCCAGCAGTGAAGGGCCAGGCCTATTCTATGGCTACACCTTC. It is translated as CASSEGPGLFYGYTF. The chain recombines TRBV2 with TRBJ1-2; D is ambiguous. Trimming removed 1 base from V and 4 bases from J, with 13 bases in between. Germline loops: CDR1 SNHLY, CDR2 FYNNEI. The CDR3 runs 15 residues.

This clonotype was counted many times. CDR3 protein: CSATGHTTKNIQYF. The CDR3 DNA follows: TGCAGTGCTACCGGACACACGACTAAAAACATTCAGTACTTC. The chain carries TRBV20-1 and TRBJ2-4; D may be TRBD1 (5 bases). Germline assignment: CDR1 DFQATT and CDR2 SNEGSKA (reference sequence). Trimming shortened V by 4 bases and J by 4 bases, and 14 bases separated the two germline ends. The CDR3 length is 14 residues.

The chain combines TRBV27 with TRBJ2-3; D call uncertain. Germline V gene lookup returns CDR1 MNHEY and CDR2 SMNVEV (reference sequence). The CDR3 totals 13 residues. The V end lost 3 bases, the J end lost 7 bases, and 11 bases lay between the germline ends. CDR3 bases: TGTGCCAGCAGTTTCTCCGAATTGAATACGCAGTATTTT. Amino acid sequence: CASSFSELNTQYF.

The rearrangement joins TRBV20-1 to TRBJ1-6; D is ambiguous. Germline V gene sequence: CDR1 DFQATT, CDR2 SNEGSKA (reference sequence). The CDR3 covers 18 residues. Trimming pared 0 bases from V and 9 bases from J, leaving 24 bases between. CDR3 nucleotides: TGCAGTGCTAGAGATCGGCGAGGGCCAGTTGGACCTTTTTCACCCCTCCACTTT. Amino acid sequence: CSARDRRGPVGPFSPLHF.

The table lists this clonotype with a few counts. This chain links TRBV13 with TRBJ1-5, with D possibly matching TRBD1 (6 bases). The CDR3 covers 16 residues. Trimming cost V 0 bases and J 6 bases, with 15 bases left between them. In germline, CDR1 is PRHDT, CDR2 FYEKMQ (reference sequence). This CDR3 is CASSLGSSGASQPQHF. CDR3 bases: TGTGCCAGCAGCTTAGGTTCCTCAGGGGCAAGTCAGCCCCAGCATTTT. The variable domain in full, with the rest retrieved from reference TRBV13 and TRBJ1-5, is AAGVIQSPRHLIKEKRETATLKCYPIPRHDTVYWYQQGPGQDPQFLISFYEKMQSDKGSIPDRFSAQQFSDYHSELNMSSLELGDSALYFCASSLGSSGASQPQHFGDGTRLSIL.

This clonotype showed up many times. The CDR3 is CASSPTIPWTQYF. The CDR3 bases are TGTGCCAGCAGTCCTACTATCCCCTGGACGCAGTATTTT. The chain recombines TRBV6-2 or TRBV6-3 with TRBJ2-3; D not certain. The V end lost 5 bases, the J end lost 9 bases, and 15 bases lay between the germline ends. The V gene's germline CDR1 is MNHEY and CDR2 SVGEGT. This CDR3 spans 13 amino acids.

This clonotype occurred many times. The CDR3 sequence is CASSHDRGRGEQYF. The CDR3 region has the DNA TGTGCCAGCAGCCACGACAGGGGCAGGGGCGAGCAGTACTTC. The chain is built from TRBV7-9 and TRBJ2-7; TRBD1 aligns across 8 bases. V was clipped by 5 bases and J by 6 bases; unmatched bases: 9. The germline gives CDR1 SEHNR, CDR2 FQNEAQ (reference sequence). CDR3 length: 14 amino acids.

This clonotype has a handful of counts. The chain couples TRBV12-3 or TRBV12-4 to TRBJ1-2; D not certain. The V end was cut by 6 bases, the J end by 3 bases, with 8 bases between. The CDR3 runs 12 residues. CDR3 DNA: TGTGCCAGCAGGGACGGGTACTATGGCTACACCTTC. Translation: CASRDGYYGYTF.

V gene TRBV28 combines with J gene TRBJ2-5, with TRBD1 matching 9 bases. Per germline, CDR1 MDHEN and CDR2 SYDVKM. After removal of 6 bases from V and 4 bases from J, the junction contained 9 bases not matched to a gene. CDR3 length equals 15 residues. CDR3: CASSLPGQGGETQYF. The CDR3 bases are TGTGCCAGCAGCCTCCCGGGACAGGGAGGAGAGACCCAGTACTTC.

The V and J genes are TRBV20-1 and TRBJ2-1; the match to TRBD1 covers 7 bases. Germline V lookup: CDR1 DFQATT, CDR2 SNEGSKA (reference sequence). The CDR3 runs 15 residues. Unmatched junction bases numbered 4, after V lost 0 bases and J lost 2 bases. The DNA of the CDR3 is TGCAGTGCTAGAGATGGGGGACAGACCTACAATGAGCAGTTCTTC. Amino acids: CSARDGGQTYNEQFF.

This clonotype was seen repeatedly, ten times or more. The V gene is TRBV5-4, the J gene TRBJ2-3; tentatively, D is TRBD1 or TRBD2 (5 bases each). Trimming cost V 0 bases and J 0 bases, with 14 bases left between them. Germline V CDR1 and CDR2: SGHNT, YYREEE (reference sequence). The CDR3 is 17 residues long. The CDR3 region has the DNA TGTGCCAGCAGCTTGGTTATTCGGGGCCCTAGCACAGATACGCAGTATTTT. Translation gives CASSLVIRGPSTDTQYF.

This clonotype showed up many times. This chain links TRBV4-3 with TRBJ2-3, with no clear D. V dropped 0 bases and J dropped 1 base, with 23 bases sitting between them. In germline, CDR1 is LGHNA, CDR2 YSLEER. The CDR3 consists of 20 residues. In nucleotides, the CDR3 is TGCGCCAGCAGCCAAGACGGAGCGACTCCTGAAACTGAGGGCACAGATACGCAGTATTTT. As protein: CASSQDGATPETEGTDTQYF.

Here the CDR3 DNA reads TGTGCCAGCAGTGTGGGACAGGGCGGGAGTCAGCCCCAGCATTTT. This codes for CASSVGQGGSQPQHF. The rearrangement joins TRBV2 to TRBJ1-5, with 9 nucleotides matching TRBD1. Germline trimming cut 4 bases from V and 6 bases from J; bases unmatched to any gene: 7. The CDR3 has 15 amino acids. CDR1 is SNHLY and CDR2 is FYNNEI in the germline V gene.

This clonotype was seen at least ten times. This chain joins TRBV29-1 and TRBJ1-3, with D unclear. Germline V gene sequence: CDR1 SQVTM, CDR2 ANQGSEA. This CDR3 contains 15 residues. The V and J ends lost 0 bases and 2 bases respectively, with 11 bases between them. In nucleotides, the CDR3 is TGCAGCGTTGAAGATCTTGGAGTCACTGGAAACACCATATATTTT. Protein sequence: CSVEDLGVTGNTIYF.

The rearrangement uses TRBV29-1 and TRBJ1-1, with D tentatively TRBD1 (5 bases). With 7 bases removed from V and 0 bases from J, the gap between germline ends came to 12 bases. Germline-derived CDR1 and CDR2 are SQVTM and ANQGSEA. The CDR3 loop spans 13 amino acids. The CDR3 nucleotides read TGCAGCGGATCGGGACTGATGAACACTGAAGCTTTCTTT. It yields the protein CSGSGLMNTEAFF.

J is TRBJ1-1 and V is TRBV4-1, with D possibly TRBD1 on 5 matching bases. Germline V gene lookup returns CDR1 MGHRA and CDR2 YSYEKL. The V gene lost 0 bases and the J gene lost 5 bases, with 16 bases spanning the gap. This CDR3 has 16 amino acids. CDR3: CASSQDRWGYGTEAFF. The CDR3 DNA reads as TGCGCCAGCAGCCAAGATCGGTGGGGGTATGGGACTGAAGCTTTCTTT.